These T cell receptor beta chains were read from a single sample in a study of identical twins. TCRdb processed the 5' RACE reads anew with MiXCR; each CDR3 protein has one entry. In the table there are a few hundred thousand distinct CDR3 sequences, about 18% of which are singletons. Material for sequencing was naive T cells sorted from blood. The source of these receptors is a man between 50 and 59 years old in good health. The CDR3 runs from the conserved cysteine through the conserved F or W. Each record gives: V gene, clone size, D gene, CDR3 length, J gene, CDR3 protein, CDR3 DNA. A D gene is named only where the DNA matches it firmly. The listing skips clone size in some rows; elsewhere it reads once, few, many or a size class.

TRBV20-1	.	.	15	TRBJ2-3	CSVRGVVYGTDTQYF	TGCAGTGTCAGAGGAGTCGTCTACGGCACAGATACGCAGTATTTT
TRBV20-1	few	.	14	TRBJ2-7	CSARIGGPSYEQYF	TGCAGTGCTAGAATTGGGGGGCCGAGCTACGAGCAGTACTTC
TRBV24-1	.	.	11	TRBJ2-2	CATSIDGELFF	TGTGCCACCAGTATTGACGGGGAGCTGTTTTTT
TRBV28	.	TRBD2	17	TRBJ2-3	CASSFGGLAGNTDTQYF	TGTGCCAGCAGTTTTGGCGGACTAGCGGGAAACACAGATACGCAGTATTTT
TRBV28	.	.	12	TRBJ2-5	CASSRPQETQYF	TGTGCCAGCAGCCGTCCCCAAGAGACCCAGTACTTC
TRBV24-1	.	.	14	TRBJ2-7	CATSDSKKVYEQYF	TGTGCCACCAGTGATTCTAAGAAGGTGTACGAGCAGTACTTC
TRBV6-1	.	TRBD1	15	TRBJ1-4	CASSPRTGISEKLFF	TGTGCCAGCAGTCCCCGGACAGGGATTAGTGAAAAACTGTTTTTT
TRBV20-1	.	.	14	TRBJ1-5	CSARPPQGNQPQHF	TGCAGTGCTAGGCCCCCTCAGGGGAATCAGCCCCAGCATTTT
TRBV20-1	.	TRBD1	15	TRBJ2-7	CSARGGQGSSYEQYF	TGCAGTGCTAGAGGGGGACAGGGGAGCTCCTACGAGCAGTACTTC
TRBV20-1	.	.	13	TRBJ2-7	CSARKDELYEQYF	TGCAGTGCTAGAAAGGATGAGCTCTACGAGCAGTACTTC
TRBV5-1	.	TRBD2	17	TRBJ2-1	CASSSTLGGGVYNEQFF	TGCGCCAGCAGCTCGACCCTTGGCGGGGGAGTCTACAATGAGCAGTTCTTC
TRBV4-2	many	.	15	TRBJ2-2	CASSRSGANTGELFF	TGTGCCAGCAGCCGGTCAGGCGCGAACACCGGGGAGCTGTTTTTT
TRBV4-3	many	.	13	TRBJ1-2	CASSQDRDSGYTF	TGCGCCAGCAGCCAAGATCGAGACAGTGGCTACACCTTC
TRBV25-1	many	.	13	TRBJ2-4	CASSVGTKNIQYF	TGTGCCAGCAGTGTCGGGACCAAAAACATTCAGTACTTC
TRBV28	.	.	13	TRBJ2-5	CASRRAELETQYF	TGTGCCAGCAGACGGGCGGAGTTAGAGACCCAGTACTTC
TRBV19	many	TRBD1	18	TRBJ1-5	CASSTKGLLTGPNQPQHF	TGTGCCAGTAGTACGAAGGGACTTTTGACAGGGCCAAATCAGCCCCAGCATTTT
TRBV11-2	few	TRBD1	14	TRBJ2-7	CASSYGTATYEQYF	TGTGCCAGCAGCTACGGGACAGCCACCTACGAGCAGTACTTC
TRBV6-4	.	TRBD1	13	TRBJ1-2	CASPDRNNYGYTF	TGTGCCAGCCCGGACAGGAACAACTATGGCTACACCTTC
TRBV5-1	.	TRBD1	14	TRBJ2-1	CASSPTGGENEQFF	TGCGCCAGCAGCCCAACAGGGGGCGAGAATGAGCAGTTCTTC
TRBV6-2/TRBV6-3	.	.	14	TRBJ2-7	CASSYRGESYEQYF	TGTGCCAGCAGTTACAGGGGGGAATCCTACGAGCAGTACTTC
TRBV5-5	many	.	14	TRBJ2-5	CASSFRGSQETQYF	TGTGCCAGCAGCTTCAGAGGCAGCCAAGAGACCCAGTACTTC
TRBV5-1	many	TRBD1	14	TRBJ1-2	CASSQLTGFYGYTF	TGCGCCAGCAGCCAATTGACAGGGTTCTATGGCTACACCTTC
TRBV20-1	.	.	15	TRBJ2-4	CSAPVVHEAKNIQYF	TGCAGTGCTCCGGTTGTACATGAGGCCAAAAACATTCAGTACTTC
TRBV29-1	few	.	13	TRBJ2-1	CSVPRGVGNEQFF	TGCAGCGTGCCGAGAGGGGTTGGTAATGAGCAGTTCTTC
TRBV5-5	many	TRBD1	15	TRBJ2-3	CASSLYGQGIYTQYF	TGTGCCAGCAGCTTGTATGGACAGGGGATCTATACGCAGTATTTT
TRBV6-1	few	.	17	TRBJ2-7	CASSKQTPGHRSYEQYF	TGTGCCAGCAGTAAACAAACCCCGGGACACCGATCCTACGAGCAGTACTTC
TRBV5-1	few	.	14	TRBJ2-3	CASKAAVSTDTQYF	TGCGCCAGCAAGGCAGCGGTTAGCACAGATACGCAGTATTTT
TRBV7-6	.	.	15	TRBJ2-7	CASSLEGGSFDEQYF	TGTGCCAGCAGCTTAGAGGGGGGGTCTTTCGACGAGCAGTACTTC
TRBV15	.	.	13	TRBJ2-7	CATSRGATSEQYF	TGTGCCACCAGCAGAGGCGCGACTAGCGAGCAGTACTTC
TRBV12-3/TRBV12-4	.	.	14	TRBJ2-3	CASSLSIRTDTQYF	TGTGCCAGCAGTTTGTCTATCCGCACAGATACGCAGTATTTT
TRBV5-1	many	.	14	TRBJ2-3	CASSQLTEPDTQYF	TGCGCCAGCAGCCAATTAACAGAACCAGATACGCAGTATTTT
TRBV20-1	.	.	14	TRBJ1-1	CSARSGTTNTEAFF	TGCAGTGCTAGGTCCGGGACAACGAACACTGAAGCTTTCTTT
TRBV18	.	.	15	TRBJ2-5	CASSPSGRQEETQYF	TGTGCCAGCTCACCGTCAGGCAGACAAGAAGAGACCCAGTACTTC